This T cell receptor (beta chain) was obtained from a study of T cell responses to AZD1222 COVID-19 vaccine. Broader study findings: Spike as a whole was targeted by vaccine-associated CD4 TCRs, dominant at 160-218 and 743-854.

Libraries were prepared by immunoSEQ multiplex PCR; TCRdb keeps only in-frame clonotypes and omits some of them. The table records about 83,000 clones, approximately 90% of them present only once. Regarding this clone: Its antigen remains unidentified.

V dropped 6 bases and J dropped 8; count of bases not matched to a gene: 3. The CDR3 is 12 amino acids. The germline V gene has CDR1 MNHEY and CDR2 SVGAGI. The chain links TRBV6-5 to TRBJ2-1, with 8 positions matching TRBD1. This sequence originates from an adult who received the AZD1222 COVID-19 vaccine. This specimen consisted of peripheral blood, obtained 28 days after the second AZD1222 dose. CDR3 in DNA: TGTGCCAGCAGGAGACAGGGGTATGAGCAGTTCTTC. Amino acid sequence: CASRRQGYEQFF.